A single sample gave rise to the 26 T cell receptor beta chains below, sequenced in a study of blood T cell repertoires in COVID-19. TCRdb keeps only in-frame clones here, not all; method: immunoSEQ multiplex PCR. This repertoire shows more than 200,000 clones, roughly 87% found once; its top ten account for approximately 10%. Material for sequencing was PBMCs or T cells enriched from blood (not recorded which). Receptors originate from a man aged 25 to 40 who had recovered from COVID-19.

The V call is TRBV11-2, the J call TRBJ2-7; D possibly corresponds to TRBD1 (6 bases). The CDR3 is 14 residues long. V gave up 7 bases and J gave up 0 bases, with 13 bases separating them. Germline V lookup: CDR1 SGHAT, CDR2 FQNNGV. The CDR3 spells CASTRQVLSYEQYF. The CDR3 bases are TGTGCCAGCACCCGACAGGTCCTCTCCTACGAGCAGTACTTC.

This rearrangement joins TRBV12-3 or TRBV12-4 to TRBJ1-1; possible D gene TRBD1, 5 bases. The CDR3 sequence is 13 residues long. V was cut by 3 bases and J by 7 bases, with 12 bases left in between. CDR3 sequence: CASSFTPGGEAFF. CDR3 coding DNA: TGTGCCAGCAGTTTTACTCCCGGGGGTGAAGCTTTCTTT.

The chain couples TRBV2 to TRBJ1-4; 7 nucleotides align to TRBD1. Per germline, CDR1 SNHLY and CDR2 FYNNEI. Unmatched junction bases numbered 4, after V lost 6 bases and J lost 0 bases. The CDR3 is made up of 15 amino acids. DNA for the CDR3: TGTGCCAGCAGGGGACAGCTTGCAACTAATGAAAAACTGTTTTTT. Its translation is CASRGQLATNEKLFF.

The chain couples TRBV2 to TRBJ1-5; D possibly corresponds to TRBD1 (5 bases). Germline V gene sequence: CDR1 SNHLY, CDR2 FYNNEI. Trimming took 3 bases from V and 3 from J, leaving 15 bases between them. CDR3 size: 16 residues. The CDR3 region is CASSELGEGFNQPQHF. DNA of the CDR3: TGTGCCAGCAGTGAGTTGGGGGAGGGGTTCAATCAGCCCCAGCATTTT. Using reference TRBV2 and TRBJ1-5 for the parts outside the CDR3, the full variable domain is EPEVTQTPSHQVTQMGQEVILRCVPISNHLYFYWYRQILGQKVEFLVSFYNNEISEKSEIFDDQFSVERPDGSNFTLKIRSTKLEDSAMYFCASSELGEGFNQPQHFGDGTRLSIL.

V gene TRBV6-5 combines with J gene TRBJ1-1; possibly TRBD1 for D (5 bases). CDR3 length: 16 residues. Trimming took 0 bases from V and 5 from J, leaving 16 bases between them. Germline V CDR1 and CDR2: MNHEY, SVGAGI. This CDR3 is CASSYSLGPGGTEAFF. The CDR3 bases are TGTGCCAGCAGTTACTCGTTGGGGCCAGGTGGGACTGAAGCTTTCTTT.

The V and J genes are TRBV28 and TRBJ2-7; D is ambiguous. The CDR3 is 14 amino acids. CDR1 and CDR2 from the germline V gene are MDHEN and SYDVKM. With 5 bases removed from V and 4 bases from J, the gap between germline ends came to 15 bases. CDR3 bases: TGTGCCAGCAGTGCTTATGCATCTCAGTACGAGCAGTACTTC. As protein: CASSAYASQYEQYF.

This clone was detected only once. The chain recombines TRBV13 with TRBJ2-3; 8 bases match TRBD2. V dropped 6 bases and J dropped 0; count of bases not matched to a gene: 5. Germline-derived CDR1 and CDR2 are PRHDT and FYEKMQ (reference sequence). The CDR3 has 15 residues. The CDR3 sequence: CASSYERGSTDTQYF. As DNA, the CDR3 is TGTGCCAGCAGTTATGAGCGGGGGAGCACAGATACGCAGTATTTT.

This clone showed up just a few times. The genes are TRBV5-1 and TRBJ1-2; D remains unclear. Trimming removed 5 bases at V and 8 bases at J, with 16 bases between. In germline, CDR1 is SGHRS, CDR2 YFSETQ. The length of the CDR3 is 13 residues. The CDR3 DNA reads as TGCGCCAGCAGGTTTACGGGAGGCTCGGGCTACACCTTC. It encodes CASRFTGGSGYTF.

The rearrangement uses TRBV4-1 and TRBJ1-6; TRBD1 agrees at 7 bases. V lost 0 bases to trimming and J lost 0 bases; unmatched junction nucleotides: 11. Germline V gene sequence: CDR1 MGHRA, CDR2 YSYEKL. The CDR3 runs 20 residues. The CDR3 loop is CASSQDSWDSTSSYNSPLHF. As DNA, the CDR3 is TGCGCCAGCAGCCAAGATTCGTGGGACAGTACTAGCTCCTATAATTCACCCCTCCACTTT.

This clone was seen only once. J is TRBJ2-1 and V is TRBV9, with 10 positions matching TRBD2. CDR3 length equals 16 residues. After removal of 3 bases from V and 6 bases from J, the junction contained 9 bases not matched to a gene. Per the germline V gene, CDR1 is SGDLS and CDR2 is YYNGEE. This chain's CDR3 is CASSATSSGGGNEQFF. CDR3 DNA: TGTGCCAGCAGCGCCACGTCTAGCGGGGGAGGCAATGAGCAGTTCTTC.

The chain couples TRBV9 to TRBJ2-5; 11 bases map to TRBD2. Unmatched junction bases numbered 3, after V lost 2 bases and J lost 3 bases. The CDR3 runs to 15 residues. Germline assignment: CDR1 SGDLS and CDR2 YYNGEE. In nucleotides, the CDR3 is TGTGCCAGCAGCGTGGGACTAGCGGAAAAAGAGACCCAGTACTTC. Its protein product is CASSVGLAEKETQYF.

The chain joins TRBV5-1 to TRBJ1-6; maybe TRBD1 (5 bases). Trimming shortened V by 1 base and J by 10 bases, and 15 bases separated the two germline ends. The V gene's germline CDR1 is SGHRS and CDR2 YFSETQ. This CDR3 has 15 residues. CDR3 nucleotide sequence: TGCGCCAGCAGCTTGACAGGAGGGTGGAACTCACCCCTCCACTTT. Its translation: CASSLTGGWNSPLHF. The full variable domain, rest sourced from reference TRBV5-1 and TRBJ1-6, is KAGVTQTPRYLIKTRGQQVTLSCSPISGHRSVSWYQQTPGQGLQFLFEYFSETQRNKGNFPGRFSGRQFSNSRSEMNVSTLELGDSALYLCASSLTGGWNSPLHFGNGTRLTVT.

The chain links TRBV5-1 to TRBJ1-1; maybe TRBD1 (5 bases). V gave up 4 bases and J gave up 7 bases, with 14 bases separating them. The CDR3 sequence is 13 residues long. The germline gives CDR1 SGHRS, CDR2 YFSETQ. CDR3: CASSTLGAREAFF. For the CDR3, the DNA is TGCGCCAGCAGCACGTTAGGGGCGCGTGAAGCTTTCTTT.

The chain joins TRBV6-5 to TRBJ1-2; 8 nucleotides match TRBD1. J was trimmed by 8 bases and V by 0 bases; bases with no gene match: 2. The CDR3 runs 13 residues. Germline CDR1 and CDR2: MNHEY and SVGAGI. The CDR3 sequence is CASSYSQGVGYTF. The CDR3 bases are TGTGCCAGCAGTTACTCACAGGGGGTAGGCTACACCTTC.

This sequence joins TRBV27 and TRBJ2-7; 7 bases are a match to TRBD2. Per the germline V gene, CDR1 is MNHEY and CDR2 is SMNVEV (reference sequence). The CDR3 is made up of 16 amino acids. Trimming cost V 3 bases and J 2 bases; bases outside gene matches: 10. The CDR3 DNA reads TGTGCCAGCAGTTTGGGGAGGGTCGGGGTCCCCTACGAGCAGTACTTC. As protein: CASSLGRVGVPYEQYF.

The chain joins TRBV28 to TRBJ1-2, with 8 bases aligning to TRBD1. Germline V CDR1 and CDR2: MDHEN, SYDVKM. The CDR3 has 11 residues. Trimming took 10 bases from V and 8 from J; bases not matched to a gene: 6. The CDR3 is CATRTGNGYTF. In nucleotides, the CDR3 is TGTGCCACTCGGACAGGGAACGGCTACACCTTC.

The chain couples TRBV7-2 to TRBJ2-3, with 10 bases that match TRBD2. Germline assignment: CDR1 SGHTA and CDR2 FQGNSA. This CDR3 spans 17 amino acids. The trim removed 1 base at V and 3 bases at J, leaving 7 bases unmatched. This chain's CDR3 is CASSLGAGGPFTDTQYF. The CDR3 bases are TGTGCCAGCAGCTTAGGAGCGGGAGGGCCCTTTACAGATACGCAGTATTTT.

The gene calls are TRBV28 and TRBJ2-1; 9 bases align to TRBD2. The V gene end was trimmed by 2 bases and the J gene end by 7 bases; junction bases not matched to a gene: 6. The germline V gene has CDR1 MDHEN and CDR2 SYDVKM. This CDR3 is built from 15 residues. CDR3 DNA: TGTGCCAGCAGTTTAGCAGGACTAGCGCTGAATGAGCAGTTCTTC. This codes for CASSLAGLALNEQFF.

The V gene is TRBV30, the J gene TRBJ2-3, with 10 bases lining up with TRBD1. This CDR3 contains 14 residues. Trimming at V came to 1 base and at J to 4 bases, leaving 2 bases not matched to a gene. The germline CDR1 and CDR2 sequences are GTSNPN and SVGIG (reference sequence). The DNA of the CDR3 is TGTGCCTGGAGTGGGGACAGGGGCCCAGATACGCAGTATTTT. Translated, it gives CAWSGDRGPDTQYF.

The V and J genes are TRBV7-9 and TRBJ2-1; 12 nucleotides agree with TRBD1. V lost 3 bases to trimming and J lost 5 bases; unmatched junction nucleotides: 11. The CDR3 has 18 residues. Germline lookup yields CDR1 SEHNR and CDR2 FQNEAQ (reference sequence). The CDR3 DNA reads TGTGCCAGCAGCTTTGTTGGATGGGGACAGGGGGCAAACAATGAGCAGTTCTTC. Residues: CASSFVGWGQGANNEQFF.

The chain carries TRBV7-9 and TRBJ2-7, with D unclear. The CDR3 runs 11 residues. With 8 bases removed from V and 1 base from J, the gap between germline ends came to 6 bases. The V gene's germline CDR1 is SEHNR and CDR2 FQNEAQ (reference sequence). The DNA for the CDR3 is TGTGCCAGCGGGCAGTCCTACGAGCAGTACTTC. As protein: CASGQSYEQYF.

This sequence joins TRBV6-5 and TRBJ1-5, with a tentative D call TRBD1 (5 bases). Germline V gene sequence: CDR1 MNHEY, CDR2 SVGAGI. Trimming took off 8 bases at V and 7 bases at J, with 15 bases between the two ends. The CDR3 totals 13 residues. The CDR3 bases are TGTGCCAGCGGCGTAGGGGTCGAACAGCCCCAGCATTTT. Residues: CASGVGVEQPQHF.

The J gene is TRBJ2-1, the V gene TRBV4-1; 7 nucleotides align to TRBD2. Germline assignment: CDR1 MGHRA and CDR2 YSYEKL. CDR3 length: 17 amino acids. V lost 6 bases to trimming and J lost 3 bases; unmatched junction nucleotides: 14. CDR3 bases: TGCGCCAGCAGTCCCGACCAACTAGCGAACCTCTACAATGAGCAGTTCTTC. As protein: CASSPDQLANLYNEQFF.

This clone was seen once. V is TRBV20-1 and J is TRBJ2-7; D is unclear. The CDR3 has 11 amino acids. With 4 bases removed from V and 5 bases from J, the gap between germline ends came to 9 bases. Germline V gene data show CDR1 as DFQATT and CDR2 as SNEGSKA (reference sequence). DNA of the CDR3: TGCAGTGCTAAACCCCGCGACGAGCAGTACTTC. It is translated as CSAKPRDEQYF.

The CDR3 protein is CASSQQGPSTDTQYF. Written as DNA, the CDR3 is TGCGCCAGCAGCCAACAGGGTCCTAGCACAGATACGCAGTATTTT. The rearrangement joins TRBV5-1 to TRBJ2-3; weak D call: TRBD1 (6 bases). Looked up from germline, CDR1 is SGHRS and CDR2 is YFSETQ. The V end was cut by 4 bases, the J end by 0 bases, with 12 bases between. CDR3 length equals 15 residues.

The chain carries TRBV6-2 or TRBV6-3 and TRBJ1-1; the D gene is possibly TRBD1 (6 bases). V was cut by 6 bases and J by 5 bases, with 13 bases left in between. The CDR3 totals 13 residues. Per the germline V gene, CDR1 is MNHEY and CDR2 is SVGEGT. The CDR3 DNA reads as TGTGCCAGCAGCCCCAGGGGTTTAACTGAAGCTTTCTTT. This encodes CASSPRGLTEAFF.